This T cell receptor (beta chain) was documented in a study of shared clonotypes between healthy human individuals. Study-level information: Participating donors consisted of two women and a few men aged 18 to 49. General observations from the study: Exclusively blood specimens were collected; tissue repertoires likely differ. A reduction in generation probabilities was seen for non-shared clonotypes relative to those shared by all four donors.

The assay used deep level. Repertoires were generated with immunoSEQ multiplex PCR, while TCRdb's copy carries only in-frame clones and drops some. Of about 680,000 clones listed, approximately 79% are singletons. The V gene lost 1 base and the J gene lost 6 bases, with 17 bases spanning the gap. This CDR3 is 16 amino acids long. Germline CDR1 reads SGHRS; CDR2 reads YFSETQ. Turning to this clone: What it binds is unknown.

This sequence originates from a woman in her twenties or thirties in good health. The chain has TRBV5-1 and TRBJ2-1; the D gene is possibly TRBD2 (7 bases). Input material: memory CD4+ T cells sorted from blood. Subset indicated: CD45RA-negative fraction. The chain's CDR3 is CASSLWGAGGPNEQFF. The CDR3 nucleotides are TGCGCCAGCAGCTTGTGGGGGGCCGGGGGGCCCAATGAGCAGTTCTTC.